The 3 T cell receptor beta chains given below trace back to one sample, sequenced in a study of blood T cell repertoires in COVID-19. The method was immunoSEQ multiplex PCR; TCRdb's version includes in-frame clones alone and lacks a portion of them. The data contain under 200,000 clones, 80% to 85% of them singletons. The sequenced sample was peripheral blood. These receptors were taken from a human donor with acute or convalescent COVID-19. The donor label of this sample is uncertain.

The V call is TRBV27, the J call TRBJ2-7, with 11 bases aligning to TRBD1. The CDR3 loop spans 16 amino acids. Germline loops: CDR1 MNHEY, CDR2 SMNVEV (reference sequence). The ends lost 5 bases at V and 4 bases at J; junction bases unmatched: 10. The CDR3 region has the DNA TGTGCCAGCAGTGCCGGACAGGGGGCCAGATTTTACGAGCAGTACTTC. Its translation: CASSAGQGARFYEQYF.

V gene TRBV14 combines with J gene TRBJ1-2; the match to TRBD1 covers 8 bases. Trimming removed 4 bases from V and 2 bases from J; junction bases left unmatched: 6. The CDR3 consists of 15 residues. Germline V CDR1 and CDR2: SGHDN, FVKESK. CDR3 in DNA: TGTGCCAGCAGCCGAGAGGCAGGGGGCAACTATGGCTACACCTTC. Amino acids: CASSREAGGNYGYTF. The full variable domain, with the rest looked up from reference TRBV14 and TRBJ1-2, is EAGVTQFPSHSVIEKGQTVTLRCDPISGHDNLYWYRRVMGKEIKFLLHFVKESKQDESGMPNNRFLAERTGGTYSTLKVQPAELEDSGVYFCASSREAGGNYGYTFGSGTRLTVV.

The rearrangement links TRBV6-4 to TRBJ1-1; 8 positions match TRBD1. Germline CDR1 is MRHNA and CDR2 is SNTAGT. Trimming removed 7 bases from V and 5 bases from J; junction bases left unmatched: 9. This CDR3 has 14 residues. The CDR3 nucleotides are TGTGCCAGCAAACGGACAGGGTGGGGGACTGAAGCTTTCTTT. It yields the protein CASKRTGWGTEAFF.